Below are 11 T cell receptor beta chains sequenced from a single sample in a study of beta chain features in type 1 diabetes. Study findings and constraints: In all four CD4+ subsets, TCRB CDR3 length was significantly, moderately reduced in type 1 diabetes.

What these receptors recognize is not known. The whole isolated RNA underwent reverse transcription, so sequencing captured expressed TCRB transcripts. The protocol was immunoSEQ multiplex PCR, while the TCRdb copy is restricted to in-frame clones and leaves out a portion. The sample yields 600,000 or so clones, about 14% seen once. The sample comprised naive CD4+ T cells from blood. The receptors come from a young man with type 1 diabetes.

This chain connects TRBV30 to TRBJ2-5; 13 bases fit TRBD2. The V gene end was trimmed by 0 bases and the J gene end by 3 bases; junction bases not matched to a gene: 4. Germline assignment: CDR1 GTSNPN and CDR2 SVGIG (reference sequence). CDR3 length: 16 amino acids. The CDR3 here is CAWSVGLAGVEETQYF. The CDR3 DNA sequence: TGTGCCTGGAGTGTAGGACTAGCGGGAGTGGAAGAGACCCAGTACTTC. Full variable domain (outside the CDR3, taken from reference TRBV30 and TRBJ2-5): SQTIHQWPATLVQPVGSPLSLECTVEGTSNPNLYWYRQAAGRGLQLLFYSVGIGQISSEVPQNLSASRPQDRQFILSSKKLLLSDSGFYLCAWSVGLAGVEETQYFGPGTRLLVL.

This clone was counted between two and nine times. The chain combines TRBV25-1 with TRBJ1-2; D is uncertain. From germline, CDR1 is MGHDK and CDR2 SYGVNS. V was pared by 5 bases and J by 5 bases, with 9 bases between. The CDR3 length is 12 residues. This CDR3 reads CASSQSGYGYTF. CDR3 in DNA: TGTGCCAGCAGTCAAAGCGGGTATGGCTACACCTTC.

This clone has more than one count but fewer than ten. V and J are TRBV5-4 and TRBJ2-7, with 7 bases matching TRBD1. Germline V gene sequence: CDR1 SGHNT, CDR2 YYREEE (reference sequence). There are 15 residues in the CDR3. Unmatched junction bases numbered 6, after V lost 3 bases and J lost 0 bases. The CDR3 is CASSWKQGTSYEQYF. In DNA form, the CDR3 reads TGTGCCAGCAGCTGGAAACAGGGGACCTCCTACGAGCAGTACTTC.

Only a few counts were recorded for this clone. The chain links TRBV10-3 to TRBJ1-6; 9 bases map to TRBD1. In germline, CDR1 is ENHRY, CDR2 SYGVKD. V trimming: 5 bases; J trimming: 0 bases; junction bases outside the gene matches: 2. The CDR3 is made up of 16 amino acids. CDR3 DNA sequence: TGTGCCATCAGTCCGGACAGGGGCTCCTATAATTCACCCCTCCACTTT. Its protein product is CAISPDRGSYNSPLHF.

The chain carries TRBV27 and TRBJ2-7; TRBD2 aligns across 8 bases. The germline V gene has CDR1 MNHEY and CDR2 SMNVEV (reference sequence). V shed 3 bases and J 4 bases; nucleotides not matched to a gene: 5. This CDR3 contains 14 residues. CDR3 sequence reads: CASSFERESYEQYF. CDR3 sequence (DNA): TGTGCCAGCAGTTTCGAGCGGGAGTCGTACGAGCAGTACTTC.

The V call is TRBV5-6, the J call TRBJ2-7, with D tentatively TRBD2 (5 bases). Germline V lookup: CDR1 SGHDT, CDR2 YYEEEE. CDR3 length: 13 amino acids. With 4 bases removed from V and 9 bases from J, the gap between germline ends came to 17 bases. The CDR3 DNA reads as TGTGCCAGCAGCCCACCCAACGACGGGGTGCAGTACTTC. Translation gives CASSPPNDGVQYF.

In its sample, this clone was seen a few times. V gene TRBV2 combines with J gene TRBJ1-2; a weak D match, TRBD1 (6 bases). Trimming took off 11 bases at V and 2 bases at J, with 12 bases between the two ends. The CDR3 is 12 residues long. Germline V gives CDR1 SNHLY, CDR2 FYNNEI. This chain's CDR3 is CAHETGNYGYTF. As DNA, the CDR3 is TGTGCCCACGAGACAGGCAACTATGGCTACACCTTC.

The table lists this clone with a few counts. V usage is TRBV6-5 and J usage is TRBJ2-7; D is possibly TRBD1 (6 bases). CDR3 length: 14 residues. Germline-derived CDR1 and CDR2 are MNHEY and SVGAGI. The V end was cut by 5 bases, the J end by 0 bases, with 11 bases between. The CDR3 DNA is TGTGCCAGCAGTCGGACAGACTTCTCCTACGAGCAGTACTTC. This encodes CASSRTDFSYEQYF.

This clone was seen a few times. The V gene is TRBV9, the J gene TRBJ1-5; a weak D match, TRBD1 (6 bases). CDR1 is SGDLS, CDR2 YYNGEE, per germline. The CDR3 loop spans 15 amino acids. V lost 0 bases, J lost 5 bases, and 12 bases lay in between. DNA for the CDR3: TGTGCCAGCAGCGTAGAGGGGGGCGTCCATCAGCCCCAGCATTTT. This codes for CASSVEGGVHQPQHF. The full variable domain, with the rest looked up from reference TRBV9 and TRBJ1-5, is DSGVTQTPKHLITATGQRVTLRCSPRSGDLSVYWYQQSLDQGLQFLIQYYNGEERAKGNILERFSAQQFPDLHSELNLSSLELGDSALYFCASSVEGGVHQPQHFGDGTRLSIL.

The CDR3 loop is CASSPYRRGGRVPQYF. For the CDR3, the DNA is TGTGCCAGCAGCCCATACCGAAGAGGCGGGAGGGTTCCACAGTACTTC. This chain uses TRBV7-2 with TRBJ2-4, with 9 nucleotides matching TRBD2. V gave up 5 bases and J gave up 13 bases; unmatched junction bases: 18. The germline gives CDR1 SGHTA, CDR2 FQGNSA. The CDR3 has 16 amino acids.

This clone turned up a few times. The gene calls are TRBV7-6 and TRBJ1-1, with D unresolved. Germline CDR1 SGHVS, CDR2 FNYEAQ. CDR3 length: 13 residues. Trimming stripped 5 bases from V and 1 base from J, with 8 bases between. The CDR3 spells CASSLDTNTEAFF. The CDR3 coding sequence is TGTGCCAGCAGCCTCGACACGAACACTGAAGCTTTCTTT.